These T cell receptor beta chains were read from a single sample in a study of blood T cells in healthy people across ages. Using its own MiXCR run on the 5' RACE reads, TCRdb lists one record per CDR3 protein. The table lists roughly 1.6 million distinct CDR3 sequences, about 31% of them singletons. Sequences were obtained from blood. The source is a woman aged 25 to 39 in good health. Each CDR3 is given with its conserved first and last residue. The D gene is left open where the match is weak. Clone size is not always given. Where it is, it says once, few, many or a class for expanded clones.

abundance	v_gene	j_gene	d_gene	CDR3nt	CDR3aa
.	TRBV7-9	TRBJ2-7	.	TGTGCCAGCAGCTTAGCTTTCGGCCGAGCCTACGAGCAGTACTTC	CASSLAFGRAYEQYF
.	TRBV20-1	TRBJ2-3	TRBD2	TGCAGTGCTAGAGATCCTGCGGGGGGGGTGACAGATACGCAGTATTTT	CSARDPAGGVTDTQYF
.	TRBV27	TRBJ1-2	TRBD1	TGTGCCAGCAGTTTATCCATTGGACAGGGAGTGGATGGCTACACCTTC	CASSLSIGQGVDGYTF
.	TRBV6-1	TRBJ2-5	TRBD2	TGTGCCAGCAGCGACGCCGGGAGGAGCAAAGAGACCCAGTACTTC	CASSDAGRSKETQYF
.	TRBV5-1	TRBJ2-7	.	TGCGCCAGCCGCCTAACCCTCGGGGTGTCCTACGAGCAGTACTTC	CASRLTLGVSYEQYF
.	TRBV29-1	TRBJ2-3	.	TGCAACGTGGGGGGTAGGGGCACAGATACGCAGTATTTT	CNVGGRGTDTQYF
.	TRBV20-1	TRBJ2-7	TRBD1	TGCAGTGCGACCCAGGGGGCTGGCGAGCAGTACTTC	CSATQGAGEQYF
.	TRBV6-1	TRBJ1-2	.	TGTGCCAGCAGCCGCCTCTGGGGAGGAGCGGACTATGGCTACACCTTC	CASSRLWGGADYGYTF
.	TRBV12-3/TRBV12-4	TRBJ2-7	.	TGTGCCAGCAGTTTAGGGACCATGACCTACGAGCAGTACTTC	CASSLGTMTYEQYF
.	TRBV20-1	TRBJ2-3	TRBD2	TGCAGTGCTGATACCCCGACTAGCGGGGGGGCGGGAGATACGCAGTATTTT	CSADTPTSGGAGDTQYF
few	TRBV7-2	TRBJ2-7	TRBD2	TGTGCCAGCAGCTTAGAAGCTTCAATAGCGGGAACGTACTACGAGCAGTACTTC	CASSLEASIAGTYYEQYF
.	TRBV6-6	TRBJ2-3	TRBD2	TGTGCCAGCAGACCTAGCGGGGTAGATACGCAGTATTTT	CASRPSGVDTQYF
.	TRBV11-1	TRBJ2-1	.	TGTGCCAGCAGCCCTGAAGTTTCCTACAATGAGCAGTTCTTC	CASSPEVSYNEQFF
few	TRBV25-1	TRBJ1-2	.	TGTGCCAGCAGTGGCTGGACGGGGGGCACTGGCTACACCTTC	CASSGWTGGTGYTF
.	TRBV27	TRBJ2-7	.	TGTGCCATACAAATTCCCCAAGTAGACAGTCCTCAGCAGTACTTC	CAIQIPQVDSPQQYF
once	TRBV7-2	TRBJ2-3	.	TGTGCCAGCAGCTTAGAAGGGGGGGGGCCAGATACGCAGTATTTT	CASSLEGGGPDTQYF
.	TRBV27	TRBJ2-1	TRBD1	TGTGCCAGCAGTTTATCGGGACAGGGGGTTGAGGAGCAGTTCTTC	CASSLSGQGVEEQFF
few	TRBV12-3/TRBV12-4	TRBJ2-3	.	TGTGCCAGCAGTGACGGAGGGCACACAGATACGCAGTATTTT	CASSDGGHTDTQYF
.	TRBV7-9	TRBJ2-1	.	TGTGCCAGCAGCCCACAGGGTGGCAATGAGCAGTTCTTC	CASSPQGGNEQFF
many	TRBV29-1	TRBJ2-5	TRBD1	TGCAGCGTTTGGGGACAGGGCTATGAGACCCAGTACTTC	CSVWGQGYETQYF
.	TRBV6-1	TRBJ2-3	.	TGTGCCAGCAGTGAAGGGGGCTATGCCACAGATACGCAGTATTTT	CASSEGGYATDTQYF
.	TRBV15	TRBJ2-1	.	TGCGCCACCAGCAGAGCTCTGGTCGGCAAAGAGACCCAGTTCTTC	CATSRALVGKETQFF
.	TRBV28	TRBJ2-3	TRBD1	TGTGCCAGCAGTTCTCCCGGGACAGAAAAAGCAGATACGCAGTATTTT	CASSSPGTEKADTQYF
.	TRBV6-6	TRBJ2-7	TRBD2	TGTGCCAGCAGTTGGGCTAGCGGGGGGGGGTACGAGCAGTACTTC	CASSWASGGGYEQYF
.	TRBV27	TRBJ2-1	.	TGTGCCAGCAGTCCAGATTTCGCGTATGAGCAGTTCTTC	CASSPDFAYEQFF
few	TRBV20-1	TRBJ2-3	TRBD2	TGCAGTGCTAGAGATAGCCTAGCGGGGGCCCTAACCCCTAGCACAGATACGCAGTATTTT	CSARDSLAGALTPSTDTQYF
few	TRBV27	TRBJ2-1	TRBD2	TGTGCCAGCAGCCCAGGGACTAGCGGGAGGGCCAGTGAGCAGTTCTTC	CASSPGTSGRASEQFF
.	TRBV5-6	TRBJ2-7	.	TGTGCCAGCAGCTTGGGGCTCTTACGGACCTTTCGCTACGAGCAGTACTTC	CASSLGLLRTFRYEQYF
.	TRBV20-1	TRBJ2-3	.	TGCAGTGCCTTAATACCGGGGCATAGCGGAAGCACAGATACGCAGTATTTT	CSALIPGHSGSTDTQYF
few	TRBV13	TRBJ2-5	TRBD2	TGTGCCAGCAGCCCCCGGATAGCGGGGGGGGGAGAGACCCAGTACTTC	CASSPRIAGGGETQYF
.	TRBV27	TRBJ2-1	TRBD2	TGTACCAGCAGTCCGGGACTAGCTTCCAATGAGCAGTTCTTC	CTSSPGLASNEQFF
few	TRBV4-1	TRBJ1-5	TRBD1	TGCGCCAGCAGCCTTACCGACAGGGGGGGTAGCAATCAGCCCCAGCATTTT	CASSLTDRGGSNQPQHF
once	TRBV5-1	TRBJ1-4	.	TGCGCCAGCAGCTTTTCTTCAGCAACTAATGAAAAACTGTTTTTT	CASSFSSATNEKLFF
few	TRBV5-1	TRBJ2-1	TRBD2	TGCGCCAGCAGCTGGGGCTTAGCGGGAGTTTCCTACAATGAGCAGTTCTTC	CASSWGLAGVSYNEQFF
.	TRBV4-1	TRBJ1-5	.	TGCGCCAGCAGCCAAGATTGGGTGCGGGGCAATCAGCCCCAGCATTTT	CASSQDWVRGNQPQHF
.	TRBV5-1	TRBJ1-5	TRBD1	TGCGCCAGCAGCTTCGGACAGGGGGGCGATCAGCCCCAGCATTTT	CASSFGQGGDQPQHF
few	TRBV20-1	TRBJ2-7	TRBD2	TGCAGTGGATTCAGAGGTGGCGGGAGTAAGTACTTC	CSGFRGGGSKYF
.	TRBV10-3	TRBJ1-6	.	TGTGCCATCAGTGGGGAAGGGGGGATCTATAATTCACCCCGCCACTTT	CAISGEGGIYNSPRHF
.	TRBV5-1	TRBJ2-5	.	TGCGCCAGCAGCTTGGGGGGCTTGAACCAAGAGACCCAGTACTTC	CASSLGGLNQETQYF
.	TRBV20-1	TRBJ2-7	.	TGCAGTGCCACCGGGACCAGTCCTTTCTCGAGCCCCTACGAGCAGTACTTC	CSATGTSPFSSPYEQYF
few	TRBV21-1	TRBJ2-1	.	TGTGCCAGCAGCAAATTTACTAGCGGGCCCTACAATGAGCAGTTCTTC	CASSKFTSGPYNEQFF
few	TRBV11-2	TRBJ2-1	.	TGTGCCAGCAGCTTAGATGGGGTGACTATTTACAATGAGCAGTTCTTC	CASSLDGVTIYNEQFF
.	TRBV7-2	TRBJ2-3	TRBD2	TGTGCCAGCAGCCGCTGGACTAGCGGGGGGTCAGATACGCAGTATTTT	CASSRWTSGGSDTQYF
few	TRBV28	TRBJ2-3	TRBD2	TGTGCCAGCAGCGTAACTAGCGGGGGGCACAGGGGTACGCAGTATTTT	CASSVTSGGHRGTQYF
.	TRBV27	TRBJ1-2	.	TGTGCCAGCAGTCCTATCCCGGTGGCAGTCTATGGCTACACCTTC	CASSPIPVAVYGYTF
.	TRBV7-9	TRBJ1-2	TRBD1	TGTGCCAGCAGCTCCCCGACAGGGCGCGGCTACACCTTC	CASSSPTGRGYTF
few	TRBV5-1	TRBJ2-1	.	TGCGCCAGCAGCCCCCCTAATGACTACTCCTCCTACAATGAGCAGTTCTTC	CASSPPNDYSSYNEQFF
.	TRBV18	TRBJ2-7	TRBD1	TGTGCCAGCTCACCCGGTATGATCGGGACAGGGAACTACGAGCAGTACTTC	CASSPGMIGTGNYEQYF
few	TRBV13	TRBJ2-7	.	TGTGCCAGCAGCCGCCGAACCTCACCCAGATTCTACGAGCAGTACTTC	CASSRRTSPRFYEQYF
.	TRBV20-1	TRBJ1-5	.	TGCAGTGCCAACCCTGGGGGGGGCAACAATCAGCCCCAGCATTTT	CSANPGGGNNQPQHF
few	TRBV20-1	TRBJ2-3	TRBD2	TGCAGTGCTAGAGCCCGGACTAGCGGAGATACGCAGTATTTT	CSARARTSGDTQYF
.	TRBV6-6	TRBJ1-2	.	TGTGCCAGCAGCTCCCGGCAGGGCTCTAAATTCGGCTACACCTTC	CASSSRQGSKFGYTF
.	TRBV5-6	TRBJ1-1	.	TGTGCCAGCAGCTCTCCGCGCGTTAAAGCTTTCTTT	CASSSPRVKAFF
few	TRBV5-6	TRBJ2-7	.	TGTGCCAGCAGCTTGGGCACGGGACGGTTCTACGAGCAGTACTTC	CASSLGTGRFYEQYF
few	TRBV28	TRBJ2-7	TRBD2	TGTGCCAGCAGTTCCGGGGGGGTATCCCAGATCGGGGAGCAGTACTTC	CASSSGGVSQIGEQYF
.	TRBV20-1	TRBJ2-7	TRBD2	TGCAGTACTTTCGGGACTAGCGGGATCTACGAGCAGTACTTC	CSTFGTSGIYEQYF
few	TRBV20-1	TRBJ2-5	.	TGCAGTGCTAGAGGTCAAGCGGGAGAGACCCAGTACTTC	CSARGQAGETQYF
few	TRBV7-8	TRBJ2-5	.	TGTGCCAGCAGCTTAGCGTCGTCTAGCTGGATGGAGACCCAGTACTTC	CASSLASSSWMETQYF
.	TRBV6-1	TRBJ2-3	TRBD1	TGTGCCAGCAGGAACAGGGGGCTAGGAGATACGCAGTATTTT	CASRNRGLGDTQYF